The source of this T cell receptor beta chain is a study of response to subunit inactivated influenza vaccine. The CDR3 is 13 residues long. Germline loops: CDR1 SGHTA, CDR2 FQGNSA. With 10 bases removed from V and 0 bases from J, the gap between germline ends came to 12 bases. Findings of the study overall: Few additional T cells are recruited per seasonal influenza vaccination, authors suggested.

TCRdb re-called the RT-PCR reads through MiXCR, storing one row per CDR3 protein. The data contain under 550,000 distinct CDR3 sequences, around 7.9% of them seen just once; the ten biggest clones take up roughly 14%. Comment on this clonotype: As yet, its antigen is unknown.

This receptor was obtained from a man aged 45 to 75 who received an inactivated influenza vaccine. Specimen: PBMCs from blood, collected less than 30 months after vaccination. This sequence joins TRBV7-2 and TRBJ1-1; D gene ambiguous. This CDR3 is CATGYLVNTEAFF. CDR3 DNA: TGTGCCACAGGATATCTCGTGAACACTGAAGCTTTCTTT.